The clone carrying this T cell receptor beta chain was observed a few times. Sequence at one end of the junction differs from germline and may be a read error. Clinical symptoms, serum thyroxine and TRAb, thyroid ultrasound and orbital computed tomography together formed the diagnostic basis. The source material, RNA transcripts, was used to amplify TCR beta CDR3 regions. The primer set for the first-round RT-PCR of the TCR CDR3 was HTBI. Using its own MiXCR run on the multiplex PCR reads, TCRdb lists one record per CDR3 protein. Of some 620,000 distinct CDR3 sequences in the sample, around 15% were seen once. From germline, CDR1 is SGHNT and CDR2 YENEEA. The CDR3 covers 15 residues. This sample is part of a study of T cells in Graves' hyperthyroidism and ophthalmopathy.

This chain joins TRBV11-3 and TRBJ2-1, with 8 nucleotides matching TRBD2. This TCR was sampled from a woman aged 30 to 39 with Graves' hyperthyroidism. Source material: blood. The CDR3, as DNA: TGTGCCAGCAGCCCAAGCGGGAGCTCCTACAATAAGCAGTTCTTC. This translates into CASSPSGSSYNKQFF.